Described below is a single T cell receptor beta chain sequence and its context. Its antigen is currently unknown. Germline values: CDR1 GTSNPN, CDR2 SVGIG (reference sequence). J lost 7 bases, V lost 6 bases, and 16 bases had no gene match. This CDR3 is built from 15 residues. These data are taken from a study of beta chain features in type 1 diabetes. Study at large: Healthy donors and patients showed comparable age, gender and cell yields. Study-level points and caveats: For Type 1 diabetes patients, all four CD4+ subsets carried TCRB CDR3s that were moderately but significantly shorter.

Of the isolated RNA, all was reverse transcribed, and so the sequenced material was expressed TCRB transcripts. Libraries were prepared by immunoSEQ multiplex PCR; TCRdb keeps only in-frame clonotypes and omits some of them. The table has about 340,000 clones, roughly a tenth seen once. The TCR was taken from a man aged 25 to 45 with type 1 diabetes. The sequencing sample was made of central memory CD4+ T cells from blood. V and J are TRBV30 and TRBJ2-7; 9 bases agree with TRBD1. The CDR3 DNA follows: TGTGCCTGCTTCGGACAGGGGACAGAAGCGGGGGAGCAGTACTTC. This encodes CACFGQGTEAGEQYF.